These 12 T cell receptor beta chains were sequenced from one sample in a study of early T cells in non-severe SARS-CoV-2 infection. TCRdb passed the 5' RACE reads through MiXCR, listing each CDR3 protein once. Of around 30,000 distinct CDR3 sequences in the sample, around 6% were seen once. Sequenced sample: whole blood. These receptors were collected from an adult who was a healthcare worker with PCR-confirmed SARS-CoV-2 infection or an uninfected control (not recorded which).

This rearrangement joins TRBV6-1 to TRBJ1-4, with 8 bases that match TRBD1. With V trimmed by 3 bases and J by 1 base, 10 bases remained unmatched. The CDR3 length is 18 residues. Germline loops: CDR1 MNHNS, CDR2 SASEGT. This CDR3 reads CASSDSPGGKETNEKLFF. The CDR3 coding sequence is TGTGCCAGCAGTGATTCCCCAGGGGGCAAGGAAACTAATGAAAAACTGTTTTTT.

This clonotype was counted many times. The chain combines TRBV18 with TRBJ2-7, with 12 positions matching TRBD2. V gave up 6 bases and J gave up 3 bases; unmatched junction bases: 3. Germline V CDR1 and CDR2: KGHSH, LQKENI. The CDR3 consists of 14 residues. CDR3 amino acids: CASSGTSGFYEQYF. The CDR3 region has the DNA TGTGCCAGCTCGGGGACTAGCGGGTTCTACGAGCAGTACTTC.

The J gene is TRBJ2-7, the V gene TRBV7-2, with D maybe TRBD2 (6 bases). The CDR3 length is 14 residues. CDR1 and CDR2 from the germline V gene are SGHTA and FQGNSA. V was trimmed by 4 bases and J by 6 bases, leaving 16 bases between them. CDR3: CASSSQRVASEQYF. In DNA, the CDR3 is TGTGCCAGCAGCTCTCAGCGGGTCGCGAGCGAGCAGTACTTC. Complete variable domain (other parts from reference TRBV7-2 and TRBJ2-7): GAGVSQSPSNKVTEKGKDVELRCDPISGHTALYWYRQSLGQGLEFLIYFQGNSAPDKSGLPSDRFSAERTGGSVSTLTIQRTQQEDSAVYLCASSSQRVASEQYFGPGTRLTVT.

This clonotype was found a few times. The V gene is TRBV11-2, the J gene TRBJ1-6; no firm D call. The CDR3 totals 17 residues. CDR1 is SGHAT, CDR2 FQNNGV, per germline. V was clipped by 3 bases and J by 4 bases, with 16 bases between them. The CDR3 loop is CASSFASESSYNSPLHF. DNA for the CDR3: TGTGCCAGCAGCTTTGCGTCAGAAAGCTCGTATAATTCACCCCTCCACTTT.

This clonotype was seen more than once but under ten times. The V and J genes are TRBV27 and TRBJ2-7; D may be TRBD2 (5 bases). Per the germline V gene, CDR1 is MNHEY and CDR2 is SMNVEV (reference sequence). The CDR3 runs 14 residues. V was trimmed by 2 bases and J by 5 bases, leaving 13 bases between them. CDR3 coding DNA: TGTGCCAGCAGTTTACGAGGGAGTCCCCACGAGCAGTACTTC. As protein: CASSLRGSPHEQYF.

As for this clonotype: A much larger clone differs by one base, so this may be a read error. The DNA for the CDR3 is TGTGCCAGCAGCTCCCGGACTAGCGTATACTACAATGAGCAGTCCTTC. Its protein product is CASSSRTSVYYNEQSF. The gene calls are TRBV28 and TRBJ2-1; TRBD2 matches at 9 bases. Germline V gene data show CDR1 as MDHEN and CDR2 as SYDVKM. The CDR3 has 16 amino acids.

This clonotype was observed a few times. The chain couples TRBV9 to TRBJ2-1; a possible D gene is TRBD1 (5 bases). This CDR3 has 16 amino acids. V was cut by 0 bases and J by 3 bases, with 13 bases left in between. Per germline, CDR1 SGDLS and CDR2 YYNGEE. This CDR3 reads CASSVDMGLNYNEQFF. The DNA for the CDR3 is TGTGCCAGCAGCGTAGATATGGGGCTGAACTACAATGAGCAGTTCTTC. Based on the CDR3 plus reference TRBV9 and TRBJ2-1, the full variable domain is DSGVTQTPKHLITATGQRVTLRCSPRSGDLSVYWYQQSLDQGLQFLIQYYNGEERAKGNILERFSAQQFPDLHSELNLSSLELGDSALYFCASSVDMGLNYNEQFFGPGTRLTVL.

The chain joins TRBV5-8 to TRBJ2-3; D unclear. Trimming took off 0 bases at V and 6 bases at J, with 5 bases between the two ends. Germline values: CDR1 SGHTS, CDR2 YDEGEE. The CDR3 covers 12 residues. The CDR3 region has the DNA TGTGCCAGCAGCTTGGCCTGGGATACGCAGTATTTT. This gives the protein CASSLAWDTQYF. The variable domain in full, with the rest retrieved from reference TRBV5-8 and TRBJ2-3, is EAGVTQSPTHLIKTRGQQATLRCSPISGHTSVYWYQQALGLGLQFLLWYDEGEERNRGNFPPRFSGRQFPNYSSELNVNALELEDSALYLCASSLAWDTQYFGPGTRLTVL.

At least ten counts were recorded for this clonotype. The J gene is TRBJ1-5, the V gene TRBV12-3 or TRBV12-4; D is perhaps TRBD1 (5 bases). V shed 6 bases and J shed 6 bases, with 12 bases lying between them. This CDR3 region has 13 residues. The chain's CDR3 is CASRNEGSQPQHF. Here the CDR3 DNA reads TGTGCCAGCAGAAATGAGGGGTCTCAGCCCCAGCATTTT.

This clonotype has more than one count but fewer than ten. CDR3 DNA sequence: TGTGCCAGCAGCCAAGAATCCCCTAGGGGGCAGTACTTC. Protein product: CASSQESPRGQYF. The rearrangement uses TRBV3-1 and TRBJ2-7, with a weak D call TRBD1 (5 bases). Trimming stripped 0 bases from V and 9 bases from J, with 12 bases between. Per the germline V gene, CDR1 is LGHDT and CDR2 is YNNKEL (reference sequence). The CDR3 runs to 13 residues.

This clonotype was found many times. This chain links TRBV11-1 with TRBJ2-2; D is unclear. The CDR3 has 12 residues. Germline V gene sequence: CDR1 SGHAT, CDR2 FQDESV (reference sequence). The V end lost 2 bases, the J end lost 5 bases, and 3 bases lay between the germline ends. As DNA, the CDR3 is TGTGCCAGCAGCTTATTGACCGGGGAGCTGTTTTTT. Translated: CASSLLTGELFF. The variable domain in full, with the rest retrieved from reference TRBV11-1 and TRBJ2-2, is EAEVAQSPRYKITEKSQAVAFWCDPISGHATLYWYRQILGQGPELLVQFQDESVVDDSQLPKDRFSAERLKGVDSTLKIQPAELGDSAMYLCASSLLTGELFFGEGSRLTVL.

This clonotype was seen ten or more times. V and J are TRBV3-1 and TRBJ1-1, with no clear D. Germline V gene data show CDR1 as LGHDT and CDR2 as YNNKEL (reference sequence). The V end was cut by 4 bases, the J end by 4 bases, with 13 bases between. This CDR3 spans 14 amino acids. The CDR3 is CASSRRFLGTEAFF. The CDR3 DNA follows: TGTGCCAGCAGCCGCCGCTTCCTAGGCACTGAAGCTTTCTTT.